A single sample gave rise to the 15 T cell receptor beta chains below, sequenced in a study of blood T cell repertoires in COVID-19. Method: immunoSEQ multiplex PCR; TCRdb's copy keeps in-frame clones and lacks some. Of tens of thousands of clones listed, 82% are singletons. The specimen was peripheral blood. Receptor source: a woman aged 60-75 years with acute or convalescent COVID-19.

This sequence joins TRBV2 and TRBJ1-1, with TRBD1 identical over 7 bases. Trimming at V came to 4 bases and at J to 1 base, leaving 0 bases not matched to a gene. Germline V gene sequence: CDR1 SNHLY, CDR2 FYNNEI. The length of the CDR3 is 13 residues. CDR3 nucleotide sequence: TGTGCCAGCAGTGGGGACAGGAACACTGAAGCTTTCTTT. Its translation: CASSGDRNTEAFF.

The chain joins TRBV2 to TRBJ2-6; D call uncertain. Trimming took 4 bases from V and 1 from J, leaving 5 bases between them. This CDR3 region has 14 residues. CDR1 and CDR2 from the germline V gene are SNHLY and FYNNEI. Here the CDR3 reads CASSGRSGANVLTF. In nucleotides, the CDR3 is TGTGCCAGCAGTGGTCGGTCTGGGGCCAACGTCCTGACTTTC. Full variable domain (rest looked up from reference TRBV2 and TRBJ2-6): EPEVTQTPSHQVTQMGQEVILRCVPISNHLYFYWYRQILGQKVEFLVSFYNNEISEKSEIFDDQFSVERPDGSNFTLKIRSTKLEDSAMYFCASSGRSGANVLTFGAGSRLTVL.

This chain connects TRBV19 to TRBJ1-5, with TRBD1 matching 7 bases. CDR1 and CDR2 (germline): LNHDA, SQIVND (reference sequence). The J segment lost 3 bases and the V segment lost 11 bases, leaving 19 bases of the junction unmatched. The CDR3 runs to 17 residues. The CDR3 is CAGGGGNTHSFNQPQHF. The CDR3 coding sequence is TGTGCCGGCGGAGGGGGCAACACCCACTCCTTCAATCAGCCCCAGCATTTT.

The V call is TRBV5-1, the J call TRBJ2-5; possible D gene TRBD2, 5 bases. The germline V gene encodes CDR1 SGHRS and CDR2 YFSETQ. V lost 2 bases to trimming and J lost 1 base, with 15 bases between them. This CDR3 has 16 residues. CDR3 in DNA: TGCGCCAGCAGCTTTTTGTCCGGGAATCTCCAAGAGACCCAGTACTTC. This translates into CASSFLSGNLQETQYF.

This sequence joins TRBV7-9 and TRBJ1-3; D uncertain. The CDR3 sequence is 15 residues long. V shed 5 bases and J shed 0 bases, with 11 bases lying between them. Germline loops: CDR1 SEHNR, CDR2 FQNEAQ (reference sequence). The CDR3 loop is CASSPTRSSGNTIYF. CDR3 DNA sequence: TGTGCCAGCAGCCCCACACGATCCTCTGGAAACACCATATATTTT.

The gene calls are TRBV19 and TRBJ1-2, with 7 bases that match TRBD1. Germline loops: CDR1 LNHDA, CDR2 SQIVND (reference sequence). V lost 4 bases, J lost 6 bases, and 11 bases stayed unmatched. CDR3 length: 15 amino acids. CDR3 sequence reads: CASSTRQGTIDGYTF. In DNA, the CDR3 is TGTGCCAGTAGTACACGACAGGGAACGATAGATGGCTACACCTTC.

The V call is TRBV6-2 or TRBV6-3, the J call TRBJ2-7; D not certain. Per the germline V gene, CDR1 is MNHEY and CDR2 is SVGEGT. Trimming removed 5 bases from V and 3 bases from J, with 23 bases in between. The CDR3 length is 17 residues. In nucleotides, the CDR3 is TGTGCCAGCAGTCCGACTTCATTGGCCTACGGCCGCTACGAGCAGTACTTC. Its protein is CASSPTSLAYGRYEQYF.

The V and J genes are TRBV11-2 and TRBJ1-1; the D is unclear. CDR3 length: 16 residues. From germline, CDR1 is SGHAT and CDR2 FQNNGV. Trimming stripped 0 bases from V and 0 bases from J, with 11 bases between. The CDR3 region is CASSLDLGRMNTEAFF. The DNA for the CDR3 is TGTGCCAGCAGCTTAGACCTGGGCCGCATGAACACTGAAGCTTTCTTT.

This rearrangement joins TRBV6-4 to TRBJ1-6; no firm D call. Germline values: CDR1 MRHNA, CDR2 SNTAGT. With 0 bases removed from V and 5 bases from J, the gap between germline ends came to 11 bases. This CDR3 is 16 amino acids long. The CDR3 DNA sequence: TGTGCCAGCAGTGACTCCCGGGGATTGAATAATTCACCCCTCCACTTT. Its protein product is CASSDSRGLNNSPLHF.

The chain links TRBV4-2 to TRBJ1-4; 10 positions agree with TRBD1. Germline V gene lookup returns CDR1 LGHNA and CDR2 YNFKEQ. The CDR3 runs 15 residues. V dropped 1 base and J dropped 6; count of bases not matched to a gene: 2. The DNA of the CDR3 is TGTGCCAGCAGCCAAGTGGGGACAGGGGATGAAAAACTGTTTTTT. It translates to CASSQVGTGDEKLFF.

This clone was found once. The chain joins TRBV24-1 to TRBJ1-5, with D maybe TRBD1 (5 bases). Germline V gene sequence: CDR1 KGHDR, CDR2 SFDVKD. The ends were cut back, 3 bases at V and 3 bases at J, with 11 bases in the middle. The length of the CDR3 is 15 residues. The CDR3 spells CATSDPGFPNQPQHF. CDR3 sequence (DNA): TGTGCCACCAGTGATCCAGGGTTTCCCAATCAGCCCCAGCATTTT.

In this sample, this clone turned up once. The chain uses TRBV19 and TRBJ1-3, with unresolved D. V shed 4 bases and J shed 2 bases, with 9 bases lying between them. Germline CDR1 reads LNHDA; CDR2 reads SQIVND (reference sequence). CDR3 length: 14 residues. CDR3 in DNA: TGTGCCAGTAGTACCCGGGTCGCTGGAAACACCATATATTTT. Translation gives CASSTRVAGNTIYF.

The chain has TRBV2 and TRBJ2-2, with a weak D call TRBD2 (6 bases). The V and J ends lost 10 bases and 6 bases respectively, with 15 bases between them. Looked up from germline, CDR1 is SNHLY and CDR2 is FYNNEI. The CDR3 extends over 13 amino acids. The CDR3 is CATRLDTAGELFF. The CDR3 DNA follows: TGTGCCACCAGACTAGATACGGCCGGGGAGCTGTTTTTT.

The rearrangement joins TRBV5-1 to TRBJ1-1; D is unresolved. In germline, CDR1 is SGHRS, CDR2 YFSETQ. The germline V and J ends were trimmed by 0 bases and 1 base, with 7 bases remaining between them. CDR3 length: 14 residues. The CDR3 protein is CASSLGQTNTEAFF. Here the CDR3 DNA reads TGCGCCAGCAGCTTGGGACAAACGAACACTGAAGCTTTCTTT.

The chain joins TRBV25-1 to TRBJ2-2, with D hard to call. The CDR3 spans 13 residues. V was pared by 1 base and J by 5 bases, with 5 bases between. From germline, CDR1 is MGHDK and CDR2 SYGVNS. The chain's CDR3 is CASSEFTTGELFF. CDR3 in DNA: TGTGCCAGCAGTGAATTTACAACCGGGGAGCTGTTTTTT.